This TCR beta chain was sequenced in a study of T cells after yellow fever vaccination. In TCRdb, the 5' RACE reads were re-called with MiXCR into one record per CDR3 protein. The sample lists about 630,000 distinct CDR3 sequences, 12% occurring once. Germline CDR1 SGHRS, CDR2 YFSETQ. The CDR3 is 12 residues long. The trim removed 3 bases at V and 7 bases at J, leaving 1 base unmatched. This specimen was PBMCs, taken on the day of the yellow fever booster vaccination. This chain connects TRBV5-1 to TRBJ2-3, with TRBD1 matching over 8 bases. This TCR came from a man aged 25 to 40 who received the YFV17D yellow fever vaccine. The CDR3 here is CASSWTGNTQYF. CDR3 nucleotides: TGCGCCAGCAGCTGGACAGGGAATACGCAGTATTTT.